The 4 T cell receptor beta chains given below trace back to one sample, sequenced in a study of blood T cell repertoires in COVID-19. Profiling relied on immunoSEQ multiplex PCR, and the TCRdb table lists in-frame clones only, not all of them. This table has about 200,000 clones, about 80% appearing once. The specimen was PBMCs or T cells enriched from blood (not recorded which). These receptors all come from a man aged 40-49 years who had recovered from COVID-19.

This clone occurred a few times. The same CDR3 arises from other DNA sequences in this sample as well. V and J are TRBV28 and TRBJ1-2; D might be TRBD1 (5 bases). Trimming stripped 6 bases from V and 5 bases from J, with 10 bases between. The germline V gene has CDR1 MDHEN and CDR2 SYDVKM. The CDR3 length is 12 residues. CDR3 nucleotides: TGTGCCAGCAGCCTCCGGGGGTATGGCTACACCTTC. It is translated as CASSLRGYGYTF.

CDR3 region: CASSYLTPNNEQFF. DNA of the CDR3: TGTGCCAGCAGTTACCTTACTCCAAACAATGAGCAGTTCTTC. This chain connects TRBV28 to TRBJ2-1; D not resolved. Germline V gene sequence: CDR1 MDHEN, CDR2 SYDVKM. The CDR3 sequence is 14 residues long. The V gene lost 4 bases and the J gene lost 5 bases, with 12 bases spanning the gap.

The chain carries TRBV7-9 and TRBJ1-5; D is perhaps TRBD1 (5 bases). Trimming pared 1 base from V and 7 bases from J, leaving 8 bases between. The germline CDR1 and CDR2 sequences are SEHNR and FQNEAQ (reference sequence). This CDR3 is 13 amino acids long. In nucleotides, the CDR3 is TGTGCCAGCAGCTTAGGGGGCTACCAGCCCCAGCATTTT. Translation: CASSLGGYQPQHF.

This clone showed up just once. This chain connects TRBV30 to TRBJ1-5; a weak D match, TRBD1 (6 bases). This CDR3 is built from 16 residues. CDR1 GTSNPN and CDR2 SVGIG come from the germline V gene (reference sequence). Between the trimmed V and J ends, which lost 5 bases and 0 bases, there was a span of 17 bases. The CDR3 sequence: CAWRRSRTDSNQPQHF. CDR3 in DNA: TGTGCCTGGCGTCGAAGTCGGACAGATAGCAATCAGCCCCAGCATTTT.